The present entry profiles one TCR beta chain with its context. The data stem from a study of OX40 agonist ivuxolimab in advanced cancers. Sequenced by immunoSEQ multiplex PCR; TCRdb stores in-frame clones only, minus some. The table lists 65,000 to 80,000 clones, more than 85% of them singletons. This TCR derives from an adult with an advanced solid tumor such as melanoma, head and neck, liver or kidney cancer. The starting material was CD4+ or CD8+ T cells sorted from blood, obtained in a trial of the OX40 agonist ivuxolimab.

CDR3 sequence (DNA): TGTGCCAGTAGTAAACAGGACCCCTACAATGAGCAGTTCTTC. Protein sequence: CASSKQDPYNEQFF. V and J are TRBV19 and TRBJ2-1; D possibly corresponds to TRBD1 (5 bases). The V gene's germline CDR1 is LNHDA and CDR2 SQIVND (reference sequence). V lost 4 bases to trimming and J lost 2 bases, with 9 bases between them. The CDR3 covers 14 residues.